This T cell receptor beta chain was recovered during a study of blood T cells in healthy people across ages. The study, taken as a whole, reports: Across the age range, TCR beta diversity per million T cells fell in a roughly linear way. Donors of long life had a larger count of naive CD4+ cells and greater diversity than aged donors. Diversity estimates from one million T cells were considered underestimates.

This clonotype was observed a handful of times. The antigen remains unidentified. The use of a sample-barcoded 5' primer and a J-beta primer mix characterized a second PCR of roughly 7 to 12 cycles. TCRdb reanalysed the 5' RACE reads using MiXCR and keeps one entry per CDR3 protein. This table has about 900,000 distinct CDR3 sequences, roughly 50% appearing once. This TCR derives from a man under 40 in good health. The source material was blood.

CDR3 sequence (DNA): TGTGCCAGCAGCCGAGACACCGGGACTACGCTGTCCCAGTACTTC. Its protein is CASSRDTGTTLSQYF. The genes are TRBV4-2 and TRBJ2-7; 7 nucleotides agree with TRBD2. There are 15 residues in the CDR3. The germline CDR1 and CDR2 sequences are LGHNA and YNFKEQ. V shed 4 bases and J 10 bases; nucleotides not matched to a gene: 16.